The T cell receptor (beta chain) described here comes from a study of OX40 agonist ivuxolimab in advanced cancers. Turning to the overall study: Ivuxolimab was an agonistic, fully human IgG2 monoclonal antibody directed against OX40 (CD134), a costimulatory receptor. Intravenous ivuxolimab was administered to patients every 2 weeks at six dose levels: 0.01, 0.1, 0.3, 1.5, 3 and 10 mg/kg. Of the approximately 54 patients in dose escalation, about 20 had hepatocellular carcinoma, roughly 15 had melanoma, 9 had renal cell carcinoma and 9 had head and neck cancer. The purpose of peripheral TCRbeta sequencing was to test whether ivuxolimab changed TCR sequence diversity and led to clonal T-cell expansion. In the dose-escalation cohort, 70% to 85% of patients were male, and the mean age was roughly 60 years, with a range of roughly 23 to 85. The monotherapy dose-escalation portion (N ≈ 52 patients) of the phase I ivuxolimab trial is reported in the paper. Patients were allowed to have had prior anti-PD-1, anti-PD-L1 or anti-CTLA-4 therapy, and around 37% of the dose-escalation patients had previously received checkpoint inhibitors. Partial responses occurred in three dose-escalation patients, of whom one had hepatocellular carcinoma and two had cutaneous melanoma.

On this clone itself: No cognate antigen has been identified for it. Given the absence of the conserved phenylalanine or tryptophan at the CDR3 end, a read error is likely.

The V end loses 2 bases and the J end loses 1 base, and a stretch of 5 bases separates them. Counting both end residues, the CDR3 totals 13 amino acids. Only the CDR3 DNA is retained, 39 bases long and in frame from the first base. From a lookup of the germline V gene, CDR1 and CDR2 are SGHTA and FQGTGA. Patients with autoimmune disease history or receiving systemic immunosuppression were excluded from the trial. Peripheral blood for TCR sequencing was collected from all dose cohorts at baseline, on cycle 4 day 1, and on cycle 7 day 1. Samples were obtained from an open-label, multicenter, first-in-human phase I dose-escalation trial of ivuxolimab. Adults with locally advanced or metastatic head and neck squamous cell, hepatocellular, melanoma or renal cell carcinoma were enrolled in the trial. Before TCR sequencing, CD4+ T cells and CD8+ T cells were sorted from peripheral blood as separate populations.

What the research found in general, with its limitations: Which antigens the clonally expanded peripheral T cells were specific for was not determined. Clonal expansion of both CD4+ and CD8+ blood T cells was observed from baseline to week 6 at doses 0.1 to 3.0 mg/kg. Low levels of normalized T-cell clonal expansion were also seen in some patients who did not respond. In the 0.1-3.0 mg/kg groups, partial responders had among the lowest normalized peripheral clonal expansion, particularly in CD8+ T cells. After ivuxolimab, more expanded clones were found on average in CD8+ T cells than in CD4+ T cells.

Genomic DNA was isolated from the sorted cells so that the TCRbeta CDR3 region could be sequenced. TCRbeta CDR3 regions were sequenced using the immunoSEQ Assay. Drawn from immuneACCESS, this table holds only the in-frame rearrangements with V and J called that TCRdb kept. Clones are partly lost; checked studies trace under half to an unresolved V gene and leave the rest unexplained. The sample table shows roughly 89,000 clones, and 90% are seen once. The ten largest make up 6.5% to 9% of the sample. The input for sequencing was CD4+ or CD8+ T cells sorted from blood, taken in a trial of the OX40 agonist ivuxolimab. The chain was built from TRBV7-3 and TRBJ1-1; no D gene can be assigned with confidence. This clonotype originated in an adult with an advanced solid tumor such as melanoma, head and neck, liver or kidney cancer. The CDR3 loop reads CASSLVENTEAFS. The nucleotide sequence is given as TGTGCCAGCAGCTTAGTGGAGAACACTGAAGCTTTCTCT.